Shown below are 18 T cell receptor beta chains from a single sample sequenced in a study of shared clonotypes between healthy human individuals. TCRdb's table, derived via immunoSEQ multiplex PCR, lists solely in-frame clones and lacks some. This sample has about 600,000 clones, with roughly 72% found just once. Specimen: PBMCs. The receptors stem from a woman in her forties in good health. Some clones in this sample may be carry-over from other donors' samples.

This chain uses TRBV30 with TRBJ2-7, with D maybe TRBD1 (5 bases). Germline V CDR1 and CDR2: GTSNPN, SVGIG (reference sequence). The CDR3 loop spans 14 amino acids. V shed 5 bases and J shed 0 bases, with 14 bases lying between them. CDR3 bases: TGTGCCTGGGGGGCTGACACGGCCTCCTACGAGCAGTACTTC. Its protein product is CAWGADTASYEQYF.

Of note for this clone: This could be a read error, since a much larger clone is one nucleotide away. This chain uses TRBV29-1 with TRBJ1-1; no clear D. This CDR3 has 13 residues. Germline lookup yields CDR1 SQVTM and CDR2 ANQGSEA. CDR3 nucleotides: TGCAGCGGTCGACTCCGGGGAAACACTAAAGCTTTCTTT. Its translation: CSGRLRGNTKAFF.

Here the CDR3 reads CASSIWVSSGNEQFF. Here the CDR3 DNA reads TGTGCCAGTAGTATTTGGGTTAGTAGCGGAAATGAGCAGTTCTTC. V and J are TRBV19 and TRBJ2-1; a possible D gene is TRBD2 (6 bases). Per germline, CDR1 LNHDA and CDR2 SQIVND (reference sequence). Deletions cut 3 bases from V and 7 bases from J, with 16 bases between. This CDR3 is 15 amino acids long. Variable domain in full (rest from reference TRBV19 and TRBJ2-1): DGGITQSPKYLFRKEGQNVTLSCEQNLNHDAMYWYRQDPGQGLRLIYYSQIVNDFQKGDIAEGYSVSREKKESFPLTVTSAQKNPTAFYLCASSIWVSSGNEQFFGPGTRLTVL.

The genes are TRBV7-2 and TRBJ2-7, with TRBD1 identical over 8 bases. The germline V gene has CDR1 SGHTA and CDR2 FQGNSA. The CDR3 extends over 14 amino acids. With V trimmed by 7 bases and J by 3 bases, 8 bases remained unmatched. CDR3 DNA: TGTGCCAGCAAGTATCGGGGACAGGACTACGAGCAGTACTTC. This encodes CASKYRGQDYEQYF.

This clone was found a few times. V is TRBV5-6 and J is TRBJ2-2; a weak D match, TRBD2 (6 bases). V lost 1 base to trimming and J lost 3 bases, with 10 bases between them. Germline CDR1 and CDR2: SGHDT and YYEEEE. This CDR3 comprises 15 residues. For the CDR3, the DNA is TGTGCCAGCAGCTTGTTCGGGGGTGACACCGGGGAGCTGTTTTTT. As protein: CASSLFGGDTGELFF.

The chain links TRBV18 to TRBJ1-5; D is undetermined. Germline CDR1 KGHSH, CDR2 LQKENI. The V gene lost 5 bases and the J gene lost 5 bases, with 19 bases spanning the gap. CDR3 length: 16 residues. DNA for the CDR3: TGTGCCAGCTCAAAAGAGGCACCCAGCACCGATCAGCCCCAGCATTTT. It specifies CASSKEAPSTDQPQHF.

This sequence joins TRBV5-1 and TRBJ2-2; D may match TRBD1 or TRBD2 (5 bases each). The V gene's germline CDR1 is SGHRS and CDR2 YFSETQ. This CDR3 is built from 17 residues. V shed 0 bases and J shed 4 bases, with 16 bases lying between them. CDR3 protein: CASSLGRGALGTGELFF. CDR3 in DNA: TGCGCCAGCAGCTTGGGTCGGGGCGCTTTAGGCACCGGGGAGCTGTTTTTT.

The CDR3: CASSLAGTSGRNEQFF. The CDR3 DNA is TGCGCCAGCAGCTTGGCTGGGACTAGCGGGCGGAATGAGCAGTTCTTC. The V and J genes are TRBV5-1 and TRBJ2-1; 12 bases map to TRBD2. The V gene end was trimmed by 0 bases and the J gene end by 7 bases; junction bases not matched to a gene: 5. The length of the CDR3 is 16 residues. From germline, CDR1 is SGHRS and CDR2 YFSETQ.

The chain carries TRBV4-3 and TRBJ2-1; D not resolved. CDR3 length: 15 amino acids. Per germline, CDR1 LGHNA and CDR2 YSLEER. The germline V and J ends were trimmed by 1 base and 1 base, with 8 bases remaining between them. Here the CDR3 reads CASSQADRSYNEQFF. The CDR3 DNA follows: TGCGCCAGCAGCCAAGCCGACCGGTCCTACAATGAGCAGTTCTTC.

This clone was picked up one time. The chain couples TRBV10-2 to TRBJ2-1, with D possibly matching TRBD1 (5 bases). The V and J ends lost 8 bases and 2 bases respectively, with 10 bases between them. This CDR3 is 13 amino acids long. The germline V gene has CDR1 WSHSY and CDR2 SAAADI. The chain's CDR3 is CASQGSTYNEQFF. As DNA, the CDR3 is TGCGCCAGCCAGGGTTCAACCTACAATGAGCAGTTCTTC.

The chain uses TRBV19 and TRBJ2-2; 11 bases fit TRBD1. V shed 8 bases and J 3 bases; nucleotides not matched to a gene: 2. The CDR3 totals 14 residues. From germline, CDR1 is LNHDA and CDR2 SQIVND (reference sequence). The CDR3 protein is CASGDRGDTGELFF. DNA for the CDR3: TGTGCCAGTGGGGACAGGGGGGACACCGGGGAGCTGTTTTTT.

This chain links TRBV15 with TRBJ1-2; D gene ambiguous. Germline CDR1 and CDR2: LNHNV and YYDKDF (reference sequence). The CDR3 loop spans 17 amino acids. The V end was cut by 0 bases, the J end by 6 bases, with 20 bases between. The CDR3 sequence is CATSRDMGGRMLHGYTF. The CDR3 bases are TGTGCCACCAGCAGAGATATGGGCGGGCGAATGCTCCATGGCTACACCTTC. Complete variable domain (other parts from reference TRBV15 and TRBJ1-2): DAMVIQNPRYQVTQFGKPVTLSCSQTLNHNVMYWYQQKSSQAPKLLFHYYDKDFNNEADTPDNFQSRRPNTSFCFLDIRSPGLGDTAMYLCATSRDMGGRMLHGYTFGSGTRLTVV.

V and J are TRBV18 and TRBJ1-2; D gene ambiguous. Trimming shortened V by 3 bases and J by 2 bases, and 19 bases separated the two germline ends. Per germline, CDR1 KGHSH and CDR2 LQKENI. The CDR3 covers 17 residues. The CDR3 here is CASSPLTTASSNYGYTF. DNA of the CDR3: TGTGCCAGCTCACCCCTGACCACAGCGTCTTCAAACTATGGCTACACCTTC.

The J gene is TRBJ2-1, the V gene TRBV5-1; no clear D. The CDR3 runs to 12 residues. The V gene's germline CDR1 is SGHRS and CDR2 YFSETQ. V shed 4 bases and J shed 6 bases, with 8 bases lying between them. The CDR3 nucleotides read TGCGCCAGCAGCACCCCCTCCAATGAGCAGTTCTTC. It encodes CASSTPSNEQFF.

The chain employs TRBV6-1 and TRBJ1-4, with D unresolved. The CDR3 contains 15 residues. The V end lost 5 bases, the J end lost 7 bases, and 17 bases lay between the germline ends. Germline V CDR1 and CDR2: MNHNS, SASEGT. The DNA for the CDR3 is TGTGCCAGCAGTTCTCACTTAGCGGGGTCTGAAAAACTGTTTTTT. Translated: CASSSHLAGSEKLFF.

The chain couples TRBV5-4 to TRBJ2-2, with a tentative D call TRBD1 (6 bases). Germline V gene data show CDR1 as SGHNT and CDR2 as YYREEE (reference sequence). Trimming removed 2 bases at V and 0 bases at J, with 11 bases between. CDR3 length: 16 amino acids. The CDR3 sequence is CASSFAGTSNTGELFF. The CDR3 region has the DNA TGTGCCAGCAGCTTTGCCGGGACATCGAACACCGGGGAGCTGTTTTTT.

The genes are TRBV15 and TRBJ1-1; possibly TRBD1 for D (5 bases). Germline V CDR1 and CDR2: LNHNV, YYDKDF (reference sequence). The V end was cut by 5 bases, the J end by 5 bases, with 12 bases between. The CDR3 has 13 amino acids. The CDR3 nucleotides are TGTGCCACCAGCGGGAGGAGGGGTACTGAAGCTTTCTTT. It encodes CATSGRRGTEAFF.

This clone was observed a handful of times. The chain carries TRBV19 and TRBJ2-7, with no clear D. Germline V gives CDR1 LNHDA, CDR2 SQIVND (reference sequence). The V gene lost 5 bases and the J gene lost 1 base, with 15 bases spanning the gap. This CDR3 has 15 amino acids. CDR3 region: CASSPNHQSSYEQYF. Here the CDR3 DNA reads TGTGCCAGTAGTCCAAACCACCAGTCTTCCTACGAGCAGTACTTC.